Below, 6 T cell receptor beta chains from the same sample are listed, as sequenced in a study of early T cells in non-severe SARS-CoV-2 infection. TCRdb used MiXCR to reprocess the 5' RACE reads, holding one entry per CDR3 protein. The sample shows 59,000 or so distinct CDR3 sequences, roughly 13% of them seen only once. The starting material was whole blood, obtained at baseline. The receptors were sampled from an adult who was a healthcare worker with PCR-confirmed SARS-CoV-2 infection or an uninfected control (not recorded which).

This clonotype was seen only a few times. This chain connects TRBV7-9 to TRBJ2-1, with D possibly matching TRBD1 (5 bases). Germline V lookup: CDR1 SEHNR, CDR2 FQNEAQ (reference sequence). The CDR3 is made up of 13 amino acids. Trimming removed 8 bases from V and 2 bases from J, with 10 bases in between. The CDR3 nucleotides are TGTGCCAGCCTGCAGGACACCTACAATGAGCAGTTCTTC. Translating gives CASLQDTYNEQFF.

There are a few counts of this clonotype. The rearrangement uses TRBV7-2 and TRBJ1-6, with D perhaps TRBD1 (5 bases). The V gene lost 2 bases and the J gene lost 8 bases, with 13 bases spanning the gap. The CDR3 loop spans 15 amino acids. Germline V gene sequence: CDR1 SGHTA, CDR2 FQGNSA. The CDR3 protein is CASSLFQGGDSPLHF. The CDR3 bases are TGTGCCAGCAGCTTATTTCAGGGTGGGGATTCACCCCTCCACTTT.

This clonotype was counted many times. The CDR3 reads CASSADRVNEQFF. The CDR3 DNA is TGTGCCAGCAGCGCGGACAGGGTGAATGAGCAGTTCTTC. This chain joins TRBV7-8 and TRBJ2-1, with 8 bases aligning to TRBD1. Trimming removed 5 bases from V and 7 bases from J; junction bases left unmatched: 4. The CDR3 has 13 amino acids. The germline V gene has CDR1 SGHVS and CDR2 FQNEAQ.

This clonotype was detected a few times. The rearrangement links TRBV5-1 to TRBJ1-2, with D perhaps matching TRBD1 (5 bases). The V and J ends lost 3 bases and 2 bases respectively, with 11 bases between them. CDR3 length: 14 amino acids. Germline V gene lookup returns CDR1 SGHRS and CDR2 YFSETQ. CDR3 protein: CASSSIQDNYGYTF. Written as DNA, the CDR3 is TGCGCCAGCAGCTCGATACAGGACAACTATGGCTACACCTTC.

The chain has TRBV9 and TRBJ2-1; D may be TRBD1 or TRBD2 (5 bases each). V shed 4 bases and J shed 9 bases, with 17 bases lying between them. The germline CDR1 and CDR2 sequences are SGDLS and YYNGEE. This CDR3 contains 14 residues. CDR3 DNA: TGTGCCAGCAGCACTGGGGGTCTGGGGAGTGAGCAGTTCTTC. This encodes CASSTGGLGSEQFF.

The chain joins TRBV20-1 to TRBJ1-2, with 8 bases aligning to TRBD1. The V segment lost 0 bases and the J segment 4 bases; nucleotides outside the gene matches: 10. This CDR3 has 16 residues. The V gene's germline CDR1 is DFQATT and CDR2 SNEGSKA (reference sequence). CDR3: CSARDQDGTGFYGYTF. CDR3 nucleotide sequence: TGCAGTGCTAGAGATCAGGACGGGACAGGATTCTATGGCTACACCTTC.